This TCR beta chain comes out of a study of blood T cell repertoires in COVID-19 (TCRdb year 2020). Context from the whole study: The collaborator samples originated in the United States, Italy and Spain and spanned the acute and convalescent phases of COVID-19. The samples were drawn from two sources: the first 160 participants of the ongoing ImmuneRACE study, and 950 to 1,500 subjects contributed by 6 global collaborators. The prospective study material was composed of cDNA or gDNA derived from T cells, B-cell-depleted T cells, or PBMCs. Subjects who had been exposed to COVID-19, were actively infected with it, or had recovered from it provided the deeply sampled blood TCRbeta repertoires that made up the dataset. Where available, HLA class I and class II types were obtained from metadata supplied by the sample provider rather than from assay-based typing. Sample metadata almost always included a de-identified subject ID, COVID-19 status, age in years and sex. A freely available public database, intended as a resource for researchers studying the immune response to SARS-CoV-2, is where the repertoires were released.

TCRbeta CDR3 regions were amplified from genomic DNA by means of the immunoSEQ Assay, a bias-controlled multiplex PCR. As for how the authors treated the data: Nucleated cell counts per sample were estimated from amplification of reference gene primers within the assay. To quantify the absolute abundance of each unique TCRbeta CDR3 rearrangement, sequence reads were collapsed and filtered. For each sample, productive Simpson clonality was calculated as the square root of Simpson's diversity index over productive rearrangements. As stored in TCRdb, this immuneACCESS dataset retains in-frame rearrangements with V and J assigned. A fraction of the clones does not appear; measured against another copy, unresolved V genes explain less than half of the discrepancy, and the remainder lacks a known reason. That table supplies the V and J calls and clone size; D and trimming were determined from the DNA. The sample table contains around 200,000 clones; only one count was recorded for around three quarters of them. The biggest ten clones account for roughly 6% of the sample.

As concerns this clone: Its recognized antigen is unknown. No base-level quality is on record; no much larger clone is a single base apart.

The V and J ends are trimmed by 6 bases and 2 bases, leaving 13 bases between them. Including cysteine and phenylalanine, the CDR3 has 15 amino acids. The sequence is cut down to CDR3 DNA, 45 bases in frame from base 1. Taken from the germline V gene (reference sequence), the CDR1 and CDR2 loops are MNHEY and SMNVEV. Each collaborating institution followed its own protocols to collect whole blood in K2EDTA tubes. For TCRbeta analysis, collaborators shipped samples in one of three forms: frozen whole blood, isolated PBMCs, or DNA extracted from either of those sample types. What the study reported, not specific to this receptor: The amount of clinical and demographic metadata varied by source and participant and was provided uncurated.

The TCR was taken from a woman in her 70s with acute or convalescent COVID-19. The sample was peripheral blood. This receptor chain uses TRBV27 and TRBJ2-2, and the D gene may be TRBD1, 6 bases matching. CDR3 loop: CASRQMDSNTGELFF. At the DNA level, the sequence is TGTGCCAGCAGACAAATGGACAGTAACACCGGGGAGCTGTTTTTT.